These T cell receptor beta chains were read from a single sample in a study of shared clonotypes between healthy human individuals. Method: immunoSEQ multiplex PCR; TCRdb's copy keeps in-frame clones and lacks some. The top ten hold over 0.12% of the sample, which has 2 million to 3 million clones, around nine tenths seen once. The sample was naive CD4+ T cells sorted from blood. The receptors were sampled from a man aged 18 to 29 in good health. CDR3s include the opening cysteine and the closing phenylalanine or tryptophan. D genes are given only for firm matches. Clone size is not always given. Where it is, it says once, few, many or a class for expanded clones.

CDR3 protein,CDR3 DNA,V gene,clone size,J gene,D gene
CASSDRGNEQFF,TGTGCCAGCAGTGACAGGGGGAATGAGCAGTTCTTC,TRBV6-6,.,TRBJ2-1,TRBD1
CASSSGGASGKYEQYF,TGTGCCAGCAGCTCGGGTGGGGCTAGCGGGAAGTACGAGCAGTACTTC,TRBV7-2,.,TRBJ2-7,TRBD2
CASSSSDRRGYTF,TGTGCCAGCAGTTCCTCGGACAGGCGCGGCTACACCTTC,TRBV6-6,once,TRBJ1-2,TRBD1
CASSEGREGGNQPQHF,TGTGCCAGCAGTGAAGGCAGGGAGGGTGGCAATCAGCCCCAGCATTTT,TRBV2,.,TRBJ1-5,.
CASSLGGVVVTRWSEAFF,TGCGCCAGCAGCTTGGGGGGTGTCGTGGTCACCCGGTGGTCTGAAGCTTTCTTT,TRBV5-1,.,TRBJ1-1,.
CASSQDRTGAYEQYF,TGCGCCAGCAGCCAAGATCGGACAGGGGCCTACGAGCAGTACTTC,TRBV4-3,.,TRBJ2-7,TRBD1
CAISGRGEDGYTF,TGTGCCATCAGTGGTCGAGGGGAGGATGGCTACACCTTC,TRBV10-3,.,TRBJ1-2,.
CASGLVGTGTSRNGYTF,TGTGCTAGTGGTTTGGTTGGGACAGGGACGTCGCGCAATGGCTACACCTTC,TRBV12-5,.,TRBJ1-2,TRBD1
CASRRAQGVTGELFF,TGTGCCAGCAGGAGGGCACAGGGGGTGACCGGGGAGCTGTTTTTT,TRBV6-5,.,TRBJ2-2,TRBD1
CASRAEGRAEAFF,TGTGCCAGCCGTGCTGAGGGGCGTGCTGAAGCTTTCTTT,TRBV6-4,.,TRBJ1-1,.
CASSPSGGLLAKNIQYF,TGTGCCAGCAGCCCTAGCGGGGGTCTCCTAGCCAAAAACATTCAGTACTTC,TRBV7-8,.,TRBJ2-4,TRBD2
CASSRRLPSTDTQYF,TGTGCCAGCAGCCGAAGACTTCCTAGCACAGATACGCAGTATTTT,TRBV27,.,TRBJ2-3,.
CASSWRDRGSYEQYF,TGTGCCAGCAGCTGGCGGGACAGGGGATCTTACGAGCAGTACTTC,TRBV5-4,.,TRBJ2-7,TRBD1
CASSEGGGEGGYTF,TGTGCCAGCAGTGAAGGTGGGGGTGAAGGTGGCTACACCTTC,TRBV6-1,.,TRBJ1-2,.
CASSPRTGELFF,TGCGCCAGCAGTCCCCGAACCGGGGAGCTGTTTTTT,TRBV10-2,.,TRBJ2-2,.
CASSFSSTDTQYF,TGTGCCAGCAGCTTCTCGAGCACAGATACGCAGTATTTT,TRBV11-2,few,TRBJ2-3,.
CASSAGLAGTDTQYF,TGCGCCAGCAGCGCGGGACTAGCGGGGACAGATACGCAGTATTTT,TRBV10-1,once,TRBJ2-3,TRBD2
CASKGTGDSYEQYF,TGTGCCAGTAAGGGGACAGGAGATTCCTACGAGCAGTACTTC,TRBV5-6,once,TRBJ2-7,TRBD1
CASSEYRGQGSHEQFF,TGTGCCAGCAGTGAATACCGCGGACAGGGGTCCCATGAGCAGTTCTTC,TRBV2,.,TRBJ2-1,TRBD1
CASRPVWDTEAFF,TGTGCCAGCCGACCGGTCTGGGACACTGAAGCTTTCTTT,TRBV28,.,TRBJ1-1,.
CASSLVPLFYEQYF,TGTGCCAGCAGCTTAGTTCCATTATTCTACGAGCAGTACTTC,TRBV7-2,.,TRBJ2-7,.
CASSYSRGGNTEAFF,TGTGCCAGCAGTTACTCGAGAGGGGGGAACACTGAAGCTTTCTTT,TRBV6-5,.,TRBJ1-1,.
CASSSVLFTDTQYF,TGTGCCAGCAGCTCGGTCCTATTCACAGATACGCAGTATTTT,TRBV7-2,.,TRBJ2-3,.
CASGGTGLSTDTQYF,TGTGCCAGCGGAGGGACAGGGCTGAGCACAGATACGCAGTATTTT,TRBV2,.,TRBJ2-3,TRBD1
CASSQTRGGTDTQYF,TGTGCCAGCAGCCAAACTAGGGGGGGAACAGATACGCAGTATTTT,TRBV5-6,.,TRBJ2-3,.
CASSSNSQGGGTDTQYF,TGTGCCAGCAGCTCCAACTCCCAGGGGGGAGGCACAGATACGCAGTATTTT,TRBV7-2,.,TRBJ2-3,.
CASSDLGQGTDTQYF,TGTGCCAGCAGTGACTTGGGACAGGGGACAGATACGCAGTATTTT,TRBV2,.,TRBJ2-3,TRBD1
CASSLGSKSDTQYF,TGTGCCAGCAGCTTAGGCTCCAAGTCGGATACGCAGTATTTT,TRBV5-6,.,TRBJ2-3,.
CASSTGSYNEQFF,TGTGCCAGCAGCACAGGTTCCTACAATGAGCAGTTCTTC,TRBV6-1,.,TRBJ2-1,.
CASSKITGVAGANVLTF,TGTGCCAGTAGTAAGATAACAGGGGTCGCCGGGGCCAACGTCCTGACTTTC,TRBV19,.,TRBJ2-6,TRBD1
CASSQARNTGELFF,TGCGCCAGCAGCCAAGCCAGGAACACCGGGGAGCTGTTTTTT,TRBV4-1,.,TRBJ2-2,.
CAWSSGLAGALSSYNEQFF,TGTGCCTGGAGCTCCGGGCTAGCGGGGGCTCTGAGCTCCTACAATGAGCAGTTCTTC,TRBV30,.,TRBJ2-1,TRBD2
CASSLEAYPYNEQFF,TGCGCCAGCAGCTTGGAAGCCTACCCCTACAATGAGCAGTTCTTC,TRBV5-1,once,TRBJ2-1,.
CASRRSSGANVLTF,TGTGCCAGCAGGCGCAGCTCTGGGGCCAACGTCCTGACTTTC,TRBV6-1,.,TRBJ2-6,.
CASSPGLAVSTDTQYF,TGTGCCAGCTCACCAGGACTAGCAGTTAGCACAGATACGCAGTATTTT,TRBV18,.,TRBJ2-3,TRBD2
CAWSVNEDYEQYF,TGTGCCTGGAGTGTAAACGAGGACTACGAGCAGTACTTC,TRBV30,.,TRBJ2-7,.
CASSPGETNEKLFF,TGTGCCAGCTCACCAGGGGAGACTAATGAAAAACTGTTTTTT,TRBV18,.,TRBJ1-4,.
CAVEGASGRVTYNEQFF,TGTGCCGTCGAAGGGGCTAGCGGGAGGGTAACCTACAATGAGCAGTTCTTC,TRBV5-4,.,TRBJ2-1,TRBD2
CASSFRRKDSPLHF,TGCGCCAGCAGCTTCCGGAGAAAGGATTCACCCCTCCACTTT,TRBV5-1,.,TRBJ1-6,.
CASSQGGTYNEQFF,TGTGCCAGCAGCCAGGGGGGAACCTACAATGAGCAGTTCTTC,TRBV5-4,.,TRBJ2-1,.
CASSQDTSGANYGYTF,TGCGCCAGCAGCCAAGACACCTCCGGAGCTAACTATGGCTACACCTTC,TRBV4-3,once,TRBJ1-2,.
CASSKPGYNGTTSETQYF,TGTGCCAGCAGCAAACCGGGATACAACGGGACAACATCGGAGACCCAGTACTTC,TRBV21-1,once,TRBJ2-5,.
CASGFGGRQPQHF,TGTGCTAGTGGTTTCGGGGGTCGTCAGCCCCAGCATTTT,TRBV12-5,.,TRBJ1-5,.
CASGHGINTEAFF,TGTGCCAGCGGCCACGGAATTAACACTGAAGCTTTCTTT,TRBV5-6,.,TRBJ1-1,.
CASSLVPSGANTGELFF,TGCGCCAGCAGCTTGGTTCCTAGCGGTGCGAACACCGGGGAGCTGTTTTTT,TRBV5-1,.,TRBJ2-2,TRBD2
CASSKGGPPGELFF,TGTGCCAGCAGTAAAGGGGGCCCCCCAGGGGAGCTGTTTTTT,TRBV13,.,TRBJ2-2,TRBD1
CASSDKANTEAFF,TGTGCCAGCAGTGACAAGGCAAACACTGAAGCTTTCTTT,TRBV2,.,TRBJ1-1,.